The 23 T cell receptor beta chains given below trace back to one sample, sequenced in a study of CXCR3-negative and CXCR3-positive naive CD8 T cells. UMI-labeled 5' RACE TRB cDNA libraries were prepared from the cells. TCRdb reprocessed the 5' RACE reads; each CDR3 protein has one entry and no DNA is given. The sample totals tens of thousands of distinct CDR3 sequences. The sample consisted of memory CD8+ T cells from blood. The receptors come from a human donor in good health. Some clones in this sample may be carry-over from other donors' samples.

The chain combines TRBV30 with TRBJ1-1; TCRdb names TRBD1, which stays unverified in the absence of DNA. The CDR3 contains 14 residues. Germline CDR1 reads GTSNPN; CDR2 reads SVGIG (reference sequence). This CDR3 is CAWSDQGYDTEAFF. Looking up the rest from reference TRBV30 and TRBJ1-1 gives the full variable domain: SQTIHQWPATLVQPVGSPLSLECTVEGTSNPNLYWYRQAAGRGLQLLFYSVGIGQISSEVPQNLSASRPQDRQFILSSKKLLLSDSGFYLCAWSDQGYDTEAFFGQGTRLTVV.

The CDR3 spells CASSFNGDSEQYF. V is TRBV12-3 or TRBV12-4 and J is TRBJ2-7; TCRdb designates TRBD1, a call that cannot be tested without DNA. This CDR3 comprises 13 residues.

V and J are TRBV28 and TRBJ2-1; lacking DNA, the TRBD1 call made by TCRdb goes unchecked. CDR1 and CDR2 (germline): MDHEN, SYDVKM. The CDR3 runs to 17 residues. The CDR3 is CASEGTGGAGAIDEQFF.

The rearrangement links TRBV2 to TRBJ1-5; TCRdb's D gene call, TRBD1, goes unchecked for lack of DNA. CDR3 length: 13 residues. From germline, CDR1 is SNHLY and CDR2 FYNNEI. The CDR3 spells CASQQGGNQPQHF.

The chain combines TRBV20-1 with TRBJ1-5; the D call from TCRdb, TRBD1, cannot be confirmed without DNA. This CDR3 is built from 15 residues. Germline V CDR1 and CDR2: DFQATT, SNEGSKA (reference sequence). CDR3 sequence: CSARDRTGLRQPQHF.

The V and J genes are TRBV27 and TRBJ2-5. Germline loops: CDR1 MNHEY, CDR2 SMNVEV (reference sequence). This CDR3 comprises 12 residues. The CDR3 loop reads CASSLDQETQYF.

V and J are TRBV7-7 and TRBJ2-2; absent DNA, TCRdb's TRBD1 call cannot be checked. The CDR3 contains 15 residues. Per germline, CDR1 SSHAT and CDR2 FNYEAQ (reference sequence). CDR3 region: CASSRTDRASGELFF.

V and J are TRBV7-9 and TRBJ2-4; TCRdb's D gene call, TRBD2, goes unchecked for lack of DNA. CDR3 size: 16 residues. Per the germline V gene, CDR1 is SEHNR and CDR2 is FQNEAQ (reference sequence). CDR3 residues: CASSSPLGPAKNIQYF.

The genes are TRBV28 and TRBJ2-5; TCRdb indicates TRBD1, and absent DNA this call remains unverified. The germline V gene encodes CDR1 MDHEN and CDR2 SYDVKM. The CDR3 extends over 15 amino acids. This CDR3 reads CASTLRGTGAETQYF. The whole variable domain, filled in from reference TRBV28 and TRBJ2-5, reads DVKVTQSSRYLVKRTGEKVFLECVQDMDHENMFWYRQDPGLGLRLIYFSYDVKMKEKGDIPEGYSVSREKKERFSLILESASTNQTSMYLCASTLRGTGAETQYFGPGTRLLVL.

V is TRBV7-6 and J is TRBJ1-6; without DNA, the TCRdb call of TRBD1 cannot be checked. Germline assignment: CDR1 SGHVS and CDR2 FNYEAQ. This CDR3 region has 14 residues. The CDR3 region is CASSSTGSGSPLHF.

The V and J genes are TRBV6-2 or TRBV6-3 and TRBJ1-5. The length of the CDR3 is 17 residues. Germline CDR1 reads MNHEY; CDR2 reads SVGEGT. The CDR3 loop is CASSYSQDGHSNQPQHF.

V usage is TRBV7-9 and J usage is TRBJ2-5; there is no DNA to check the TCRdb D call of TRBD1. CDR1 SEHNR and CDR2 FQNEAQ come from the germline V gene (reference sequence). The CDR3 has 17 amino acids. CDR3 residues: CASSLIPRDRRGETQYF.

This chain uses TRBV23-1 with TRBJ1-5; the D gene TCRdb calls, TRBD1, cannot be checked with no DNA. TRBV23-1 falls under the ORF class, with uncertain function. This CDR3 spans 11 amino acids. CDR3 protein: CASSLRGSQHF.

The chain uses TRBV6-5 and TRBJ2-1; TCRdb selects TRBD1, and the lack of DNA leaves this call unchecked. The CDR3 contains 15 residues. Germline assignment: CDR1 MNHEY and CDR2 SVGAGI. CDR3 amino acids: CASSIHGANYNEQFF.

The gene calls are TRBV29-1 and TRBJ1-2. CDR1 and CDR2 from the germline V gene are SQVTM and ANQGSEA. CDR3 length: 16 residues. CDR3 loop: CSVENRNPFQNYGYTF.

The V call is TRBV5-1, the J call TRBJ2-5; TCRdb picks TRBD1, but there is no DNA to check that call. CDR3 length: 14 amino acids. CDR1 is SGHRS and CDR2 is YFSETQ in the germline V gene. CDR3 loop: CASRFGTAQETQYF.

The chain has TRBV7-9 and TRBJ1-1. The CDR3 covers 15 residues. In germline, CDR1 is SEHNR, CDR2 FQNEAQ (reference sequence). The CDR3 sequence: CASTFSGRANTEAFF.

J is TRBJ2-7 and V is TRBV5-1; TCRdb's D call, TRBD2, is unchecked because there is no DNA. Per germline, CDR1 SGHRS and CDR2 YFSETQ. CDR3 length equals 15 residues. This CDR3 is CASSLQGGGSYEQYF.

The rearrangement joins TRBV20-1 to TRBJ2-3; the TRBD1 assignment by TCRdb is unverifiable without DNA. The germline CDR1 and CDR2 sequences are DFQATT and SNEGSKA (reference sequence). The CDR3 runs 14 residues. The chain's CDR3 is CSAPRDRGTDTQYF.

The chain uses TRBV12-3 or TRBV12-4 and TRBJ2-1; TCRdb's D gene call, TRBD2, goes unchecked for lack of DNA. CDR3 length equals 12 residues. CDR3 residues: CASNVGENEQFF.

J is TRBJ2-3 and V is TRBV6-5; TCRdb designates TRBD1, a call that cannot be tested without DNA. The CDR3 loop spans 16 amino acids. The germline CDR1 and CDR2 sequences are MNHEY and SVGAGI. The CDR3 is CASSLLQGSYTDTQYF.

This clonotype is classed as medium-sized by frequency. This chain connects TRBV28 to TRBJ2-2. CDR3 size: 14 residues. CDR1 and CDR2 (germline): MDHEN, SYDVKM. The CDR3 here is CASTPTSAAGELFF.

The chain joins TRBV7-9 to TRBJ2-7; TCRdb reports TRBD2, a call that lacks DNA to check it against. Germline V gene sequence: CDR1 SEHNR, CDR2 FQNEAQ (reference sequence). This CDR3 spans 13 amino acids. CDR3 protein: CASSQGPHFEQYF. The complete variable domain, with remaining parts taken from reference TRBV7-9 and TRBJ2-7, reads DTGVSQNPRHKITKRGQNVTFRCDPISEHNRLYWYRQTLGQGPEFLTYFQNEAQLEKSRLLSDRFSAERPKGSFSTLEIQRTEQGDSAMYLCASSQGPHFEQYFGPGTRLTVT.